This paragraph reports one T cell receptor beta chain. TCRdb keeps only in-frame clones here, not all; method: immunoSEQ multiplex PCR. This table holds 250,000 to 350,000 clones, 65% to 90% found once. The CDR3 is 13 amino acids. V gave up 0 bases and J gave up 8 bases, with 5 bases separating them. Germline CDR1 reads SGHAT; CDR2 reads FQNNGV. This specimen belongs to a study of blood T cell repertoires in COVID-19. Study-level information: Nucleic acid was either cDNA or gDNA, and it came from T cells, B-cell-depleted T cells, or PBMCs.

The source of this sequence is a woman in her 70s with COVID-19, enrolled during active disease. Specimen: peripheral blood. The genes are TRBV11-2 and TRBJ1-6; no reliable D call. CDR3 nucleotide sequence: TGTGCCAGCAGCTTAGATCATTATTCACCCCTCCACTTT. Its protein is CASSLDHYSPLHF. The full variable domain, in which reference TRBV11-2 and TRBJ1-6 provide the parts outside the CDR3, is EAGVAQSPRYKIIEKRQSVAFWCNPISGHATLYWYQQILGQGPKLLIQFQNNGVVDDSQLPKDRFSAERLKGVDSTLKIQPAKLEDSAVYLCASSLDHYSPLHFGNGTRLTVT.